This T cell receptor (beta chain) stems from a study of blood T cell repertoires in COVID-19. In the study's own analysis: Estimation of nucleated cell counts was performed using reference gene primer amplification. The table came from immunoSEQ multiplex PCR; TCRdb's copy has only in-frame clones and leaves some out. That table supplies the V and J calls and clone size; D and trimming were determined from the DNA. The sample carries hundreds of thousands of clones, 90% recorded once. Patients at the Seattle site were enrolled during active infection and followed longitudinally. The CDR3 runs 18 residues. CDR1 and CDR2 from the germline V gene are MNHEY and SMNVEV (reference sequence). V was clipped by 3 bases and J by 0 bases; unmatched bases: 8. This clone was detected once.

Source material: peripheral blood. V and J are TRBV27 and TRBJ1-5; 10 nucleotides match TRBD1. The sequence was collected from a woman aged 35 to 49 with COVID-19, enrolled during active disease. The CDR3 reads CASSFRRGQGISNQPQHF. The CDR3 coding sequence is TGTGCCAGCAGTTTCAGACGGGGACAGGGGATTAGCAATCAGCCCCAGCATTTT.